Below, 25 T cell receptor beta chains from the same sample are listed, as sequenced in a study of T cell responses to AZD1222 COVID-19 vaccine. Assay: immunoSEQ multiplex PCR; the TCRdb copy retains only in-frame clones and omits some. The table shows around 75,000 clones, with approximately 84% occurring only once. The source was peripheral blood, collected on day 0 of AZD1222 vaccination. These TCRs come from an adult in good health.

This chain connects TRBV29-1 to TRBJ2-3; 8 nucleotides line up with TRBD2. From germline, CDR1 is SQVTM and CDR2 ANQGSEA. This CDR3 contains 17 residues. DNA for the CDR3: TGCAGAGCTAGCCCCAGCGGGGGTATAAAGTACACAGATACGCAGTATTTT. Protein sequence: CRASPSGGIKYTDTQYF.

The V call is TRBV7-2, the J call TRBJ2-2, with D perhaps given as TRBD1 or TRBD2 (6 bases each). CDR1 is SGHTA, CDR2 FQGNSA, per germline. V was trimmed by 2 bases and J by 4 bases, leaving 14 bases between them. This CDR3 region has 16 residues. CDR3 in amino acids: CASSLFSGGSTGELFF. DNA of the CDR3: TGTGCCAGCAGCTTATTCTCCGGGGGCTCCACCGGGGAGCTGTTTTTT.

The chain links TRBV29-1 to TRBJ1-1; D may be TRBD1 (5 bases). V lost 3 bases and J 4 bases, leaving 9 bases between the germline ends. The CDR3 sequence is 12 residues long. Germline V gene lookup returns CDR1 SQVTM and CDR2 ANQGSEA. The CDR3 DNA reads TGCAGCGTTGAGGGGGTTACCACTGAAGCTTTCTTT. This codes for CSVEGVTTEAFF.

This chain links TRBV19 with TRBJ1-5; D is perhaps TRBD1 (6 bases). This CDR3 comprises 17 residues. V was shortened by 2 bases and J by 1 base, with 15 bases between the two germline ends. Germline V gene data show CDR1 as LNHDA and CDR2 as SQIVND (reference sequence). CDR3 loop: CASSIIQGTFSNQPQHF. The CDR3 nucleotides read TGTGCCAGTAGTATAATACAGGGAACCTTCAGCAATCAGCCCCAGCATTTT.

This clone has more than one count but fewer than ten. This chain connects TRBV14 to TRBJ2-1; D is uncertain. Germline-derived CDR1 and CDR2 are SGHDN and FVKESK. The CDR3 sequence is 16 residues long. The V gene lost 1 base and the J gene lost 7 bases, with 17 bases spanning the gap. The chain's CDR3 is CASSQVYGLGRNEQFF. In nucleotides, the CDR3 is TGTGCCAGCAGCCAAGTGTACGGGTTGGGTCGAAATGAGCAGTTCTTC.

This clone was detected once. The chain has TRBV4-3 and TRBJ1-1, with D unclear. CDR3 length: 14 residues. Trimming took 4 bases from V and 1 from J, leaving 10 bases between them. The germline gives CDR1 LGHNA, CDR2 YSLEER. CDR3 region: CASSPYDGNTEAFF. The CDR3 bases are TGCGCCAGCAGCCCCTACGATGGGAACACTGAAGCTTTCTTT.

V usage is TRBV5-1 and J usage is TRBJ2-3, with TRBD2 matching 8 bases. Germline assignment: CDR1 SGHRS and CDR2 YFSETQ. After removal of 0 bases from V and 4 bases from J, the junction contained 4 bases not matched to a gene. The CDR3 spans 15 residues. This chain's CDR3 is CASSLGRGGSDTQYF. The DNA of the CDR3 is TGCGCCAGCAGCTTGGGTCGGGGGGGCTCAGATACGCAGTATTTT. Supplemented by reference TRBV5-1 and TRBJ2-3, the full variable domain reads KAGVTQTPRYLIKTRGQQVTLSCSPISGHRSVSWYQQTPGQGLQFLFEYFSETQRNKGNFPGRFSGRQFSNSRSEMNVSTLELGDSALYLCASSLGRGGSDTQYFGPGTRLTVL.

The chain joins TRBV10-2 to TRBJ1-1; the match to TRBD1 covers 7 bases. The J segment lost 4 bases and the V segment lost 6 bases, leaving 2 bases of the junction unmatched. This CDR3 contains 12 residues. Per germline, CDR1 WSHSY and CDR2 SAAADI. This chain's CDR3 is CASRQGGTEAFF. DNA of the CDR3: TGCGCCAGCAGGCAGGGGGGCACTGAAGCTTTCTTT.

V and J are TRBV27 and TRBJ2-4; unclear D gene. The V gene's germline CDR1 is MNHEY and CDR2 SMNVEV (reference sequence). The CDR3 runs to 13 residues. With 8 bases removed from V and 4 bases from J, the gap between germline ends came to 12 bases. CDR3 in amino acids: CASGLNRKNIQYF. CDR3 bases: TGTGCCAGCGGATTAAATAGAAAAAACATTCAGTACTTC.

The genes are TRBV3-1 (or the pseudogene TRBV3-2) and TRBJ2-7; no definite D call. The germline CDR1 and CDR2 sequences are LGHDT and YNNKEL (reference sequence). The CDR3 runs 13 residues. The V end lost 1 base, the J end lost 3 bases, and 7 bases lay between the germline ends. CDR3 in DNA: TGTGCCAGCAGCCAAGGATCCGGCTACGAGCAGTACTTC. Its translation: CASSQGSGYEQYF.

Only one count was recorded for this clone. This sequence joins TRBV5-1 and TRBJ1-1; 7 nucleotides match TRBD1. The germline CDR1 and CDR2 sequences are SGHRS and YFSETQ. The CDR3 spans 14 residues. V lost 5 bases and J lost 1; bases outside the gene matches: 5. This CDR3 is CASRQGSGNTEAFF. In nucleotides, the CDR3 is TGCGCCAGCAGACAGGGGTCGGGGAACACTGAAGCTTTCTTT.

The V and J genes are TRBV19 and TRBJ1-1; D gene unclear. The ends were cut back, 5 bases at V and 0 bases at J, with 7 bases in the middle. The CDR3 is 13 amino acids. In germline, CDR1 is LNHDA, CDR2 SQIVND (reference sequence). The CDR3 spells CASSEEMNTEAFF. CDR3 in DNA: TGTGCCAGTAGTGAGGAGATGAACACTGAAGCTTTCTTT.

The V gene is TRBV5-5, the J gene TRBJ2-5; either TRBD1 or TRBD2 may supply D (5 bases each). The CDR3 runs to 18 residues. The V gene's germline CDR1 is SGHKS and CDR2 YYEKEE (reference sequence). V dropped 4 bases and J dropped 5 bases, with 27 bases sitting between them. The CDR3 sequence is CASSRGRVGLPDKETQYF. Here the CDR3 DNA reads TGTGCCAGCAGCCGGGGACGGGTGGGCTTGCCGGACAAGGAGACCCAGTACTTC. Supplemented by reference TRBV5-5 and TRBJ2-5, the full variable domain reads DAGVTQSPTHLIKTRGQQVTLRCSPISGHKSVSWYQQVLGQGPQFIFQYYEKEERGRGNFPDRFSARQFPNYSSELNVNALLLGDSALYLCASSRGRVGLPDKETQYFGPGTRLLVL.

The chain recombines TRBV6-5 with TRBJ1-1, with D uncertain. Trimming left V 0 bases short and J 0 bases short, with 11 bases between. There are 16 residues in the CDR3. Germline-derived CDR1 and CDR2 are MNHEY and SVGAGI. The CDR3 reads CASSYSVGPMNTEAFF. The DNA for the CDR3 is TGTGCCAGCAGTTACTCGGTAGGACCGATGAACACTGAAGCTTTCTTT.

This clone was recorded once. This chain joins TRBV27 and TRBJ1-2; 8 bases align to TRBD1. The CDR3 extends over 14 amino acids. The V segment lost 3 bases and the J segment 4 bases; nucleotides outside the gene matches: 4. CDR1 is MNHEY, CDR2 SMNVEV, per germline (reference sequence). CDR3 in amino acids: CASSLARGLYGYTF. The CDR3 DNA sequence: TGTGCCAGCAGTTTGGCCAGGGGGCTCTATGGCTACACCTTC.

This clone was found once. The gene calls are TRBV27 and TRBJ1-2, with D possibly TRBD1 on 6 matching bases. The germline V and J ends were trimmed by 0 bases and 4 bases, with 9 bases remaining between them. CDR1 is MNHEY, CDR2 SMNVEV, per germline (reference sequence). The CDR3 runs to 14 residues. The CDR3 protein is CASSLSRRGYGYTF. In nucleotides, the CDR3 is TGTGCCAGCAGTTTATCCCGCAGGGGCTATGGCTACACCTTC.

This chain joins TRBV7-9 and TRBJ1-1; TRBD1 aligns across 7 bases. Losses at the gene ends were 5 bases for V and 6 bases for J; bases not matched to a gene: 12. The V gene's germline CDR1 is SEHNR and CDR2 FQNEAQ (reference sequence). The CDR3 has 15 amino acids. CDR3 residues: CASSRYTTGVSEAFF. The CDR3 coding sequence is TGTGCCAGCAGCCGTTATACTACAGGGGTTTCTGAAGCTTTCTTT.

This clone appeared a single time. J is TRBJ1-3 and V is TRBV29-1; no firm D call. The V end lost 4 bases, the J end lost 3 bases, and 7 bases lay between the germline ends. The CDR3 covers 12 residues. The germline gives CDR1 SQVTM, CDR2 ANQGSEA. In DNA form, the CDR3 reads TGCAGCGTTGTAGCCAATGGAAACACCATATATTTT. Translation: CSVVANGNTIYF.

This sequence joins TRBV7-6 and TRBJ1-1; D perhaps matches TRBD1 (5 bases). The germline V gene has CDR1 SGHVS and CDR2 FNYEAQ. The CDR3 sequence is 13 residues long. The V and J ends lost 4 bases and 3 bases respectively, with 9 bases between them. The CDR3 reads CASSSGGYTEAFF. The CDR3 DNA follows: TGTGCCAGCAGCTCCGGGGGTTACACTGAAGCTTTCTTT. The variable domain in full, with the rest retrieved from reference TRBV7-6 and TRBJ1-1, is GAGVSQSPRYKVTKRGQDVALRCDPISGHVSLYWYRQALGQGPEFLTYFNYEAQQDKSGLPNDRFSAERPEGSISTLTIQRTEQRDSAMYRCASSSGGYTEAFFGQGTRLTVV.

The gene calls are TRBV19 and TRBJ1-2, with D possibly matching TRBD1 (5 bases). This CDR3 comprises 12 residues. The germline V and J ends were trimmed by 7 bases and 7 bases, with 13 bases remaining between them. CDR1 is LNHDA and CDR2 is SQIVND in the germline V gene (reference sequence). The CDR3 region is CASNGGRGGYTF. In nucleotides, the CDR3 is TGTGCCAGTAACGGGGGTAGGGGTGGCTACACCTTC.

The chain combines TRBV5-4 with TRBJ1-2; D gene uncertain. The CDR3 contains 13 residues. V lost 1 base and J 12 bases, leaving 16 bases between the germline ends. Germline lookup yields CDR1 SGHNT and CDR2 YYREEE (reference sequence). DNA of the CDR3: TGTGCCAGCAGCTTGAAAGCATCAGCGTTCCACACCTTC. It translates to CASSLKASAFHTF.

The CDR3 sequence: CASSSRQDEQYF. DNA for the CDR3: TGTGCCAGCAGCTCAAGACAGGACGAGCAGTACTTC. The gene calls are TRBV6-5 and TRBJ2-7, with D tentatively TRBD1 (6 bases). CDR1 and CDR2 from the germline V gene are MNHEY and SVGAGI. The CDR3 contains 12 residues. The V and J ends lost 6 bases and 5 bases respectively, with 11 bases between them.

This rearrangement joins TRBV7-2 to TRBJ1-6, with D perhaps matching TRBD1 (6 bases). The CDR3 has 14 residues. Between the trimmed V and J ends, which lost 6 bases and 9 bases, there was a span of 15 bases. Germline V gene data show CDR1 as SGHTA and CDR2 as FQGNSA. DNA of the CDR3: TGTGCCAGCAGGTCACAGGGTGTTTTTTCACCCCTCCACTTT. Its translation: CASRSQGVFSPLHF. The whole variable domain, remainder taken from reference TRBV7-2 and TRBJ1-6, is GAGVSQSPSNKVTEKGKDVELRCDPISGHTALYWYRQSLGQGLEFLIYFQGNSAPDKSGLPSDRFSAERTGGSVSTLTIQRTQQEDSAVYLCASRSQGVFSPLHFGNGTRLTVT.

This chain links TRBV29-1 with TRBJ1-1; D is ambiguous. The CDR3 runs to 15 residues. V dropped 4 bases and J dropped 0 bases, with 15 bases sitting between them. Germline CDR1 and CDR2: SQVTM and ANQGSEA. CDR3: CSVAQKTYMNTEAFF. The CDR3 DNA reads as TGCAGCGTTGCTCAAAAGACATACATGAACACTGAAGCTTTCTTT.

V is TRBV7-2 and J is TRBJ2-6, with TRBD2 as a possible D gene (5 bases). CDR1 is SGHTA, CDR2 FQGNSA, per germline. Deletions cut 4 bases from V and 5 bases from J, with 12 bases between. The CDR3 is made up of 15 amino acids. The DNA for the CDR3 is TGTGCCAGCAGCTCCCGGACTGGGAGGGCCAACGTCCTGACTTTC. This gives the protein CASSSRTGRANVLTF. The variable domain in full, with the rest retrieved from reference TRBV7-2 and TRBJ2-6, is GAGVSQSPSNKVTEKGKDVELRCDPISGHTALYWYRQSLGQGLEFLIYFQGNSAPDKSGLPSDRFSAERTGGSVSTLTIQRTQQEDSAVYLCASSSRTGRANVLTFGAGSRLTVL.